Sequencing of this TCR beta chain was carried out in a study of T-cell reconstitution after alpha-beta-depleted transplantation in children. Broader study findings: About two months after transplant, alpha-beta T cells reportedly came from several hundred expanded graft clones. T-cell numbers and diversity, one year after transplant, stemmed largely from T cells that were newly produced.

Germline lookup yields CDR1 DFQATT and CDR2 SNEGSKA (reference sequence). Trimming left V 6 bases short and J 7 bases short, with 15 bases between. The CDR3 spans 13 residues. About this clonotype itself: What it recognizes is unknown.

The library targeted TCRbeta and was prepared with unique molecular identifiers. Via MiXCR, TCRdb re-called the PCR reads, giving one row per CDR3 protein. In the table there are around 670,000 distinct CDR3 sequences, around 13% of which are singletons. The receptor was derived from a girl aged 2 to 9 with congenital amegakaryocytic thrombocytopenia, due to receive a stem cell transplant. V and J are TRBV20-1 and TRBJ2-2; no definite D call. This specimen consisted of PBMCs, obtained before TCRalphabeta/CD19-depleted stem cell transplant. The CDR3 region is CSAAQANYGELFF. CDR3 coding DNA: TGCAGTGCAGCCCAAGCCAATTACGGGGAGCTGTTTTTT.